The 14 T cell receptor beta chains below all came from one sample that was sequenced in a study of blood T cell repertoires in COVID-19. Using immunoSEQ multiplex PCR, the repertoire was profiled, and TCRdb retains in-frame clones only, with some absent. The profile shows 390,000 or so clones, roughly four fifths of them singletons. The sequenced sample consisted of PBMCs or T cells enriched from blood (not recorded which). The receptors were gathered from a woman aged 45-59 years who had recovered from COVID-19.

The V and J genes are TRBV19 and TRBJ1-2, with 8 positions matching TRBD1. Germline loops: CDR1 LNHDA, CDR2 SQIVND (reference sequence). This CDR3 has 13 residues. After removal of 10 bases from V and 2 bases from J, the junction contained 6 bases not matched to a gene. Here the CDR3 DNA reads TGTGCCACCAAGGACAGGGTAAACTATGGCTACACCTTC. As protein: CATKDRVNYGYTF.

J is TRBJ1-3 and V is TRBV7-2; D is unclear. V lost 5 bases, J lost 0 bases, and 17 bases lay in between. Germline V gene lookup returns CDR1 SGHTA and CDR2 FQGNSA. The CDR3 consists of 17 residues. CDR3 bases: TGTGCCAGCAGCCCCCTCATTCGGGGTCTCTCTGGAAACACCATATATTTT. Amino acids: CASSPLIRGLSGNTIYF.

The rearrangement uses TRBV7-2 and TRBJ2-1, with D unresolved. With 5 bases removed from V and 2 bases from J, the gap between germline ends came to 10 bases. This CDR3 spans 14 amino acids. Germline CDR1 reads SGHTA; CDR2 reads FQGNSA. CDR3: CASSLDIPYNEQFF. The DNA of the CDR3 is TGTGCCAGCAGCCTAGACATTCCCTACAATGAGCAGTTCTTC. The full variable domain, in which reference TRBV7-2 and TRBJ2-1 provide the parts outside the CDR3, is GAGVSQSPSNKVTEKGKDVELRCDPISGHTALYWYRQSLGQGLEFLIYFQGNSAPDKSGLPSDRFSAERTGGSVSTLTIQRTQQEDSAVYLCASSLDIPYNEQFFGPGTRLTVL.

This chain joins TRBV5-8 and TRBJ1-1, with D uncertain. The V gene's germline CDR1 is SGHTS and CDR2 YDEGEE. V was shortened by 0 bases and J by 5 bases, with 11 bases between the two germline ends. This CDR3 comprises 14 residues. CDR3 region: CASSLGSGSTEAFF. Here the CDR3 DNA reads TGTGCCAGCAGCTTGGGTTCGGGTTCGACTGAAGCTTTCTTT.

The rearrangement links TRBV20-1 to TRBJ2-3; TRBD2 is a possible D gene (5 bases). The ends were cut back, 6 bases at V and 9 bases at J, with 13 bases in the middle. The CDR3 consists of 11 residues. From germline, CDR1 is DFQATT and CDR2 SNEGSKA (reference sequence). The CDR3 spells CSAHPRGTQYF. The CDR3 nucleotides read TGCAGTGCCCACCCCCGAGGGACGCAGTATTTT.

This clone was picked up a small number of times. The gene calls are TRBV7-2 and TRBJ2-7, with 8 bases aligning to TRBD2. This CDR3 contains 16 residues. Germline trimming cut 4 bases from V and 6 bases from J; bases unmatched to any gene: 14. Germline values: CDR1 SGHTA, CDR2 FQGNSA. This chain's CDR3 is CASSSTSGGQVSEQYF. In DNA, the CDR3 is TGTGCCAGCAGCTCCACCTCGGGAGGGCAAGTCTCCGAGCAGTACTTC.

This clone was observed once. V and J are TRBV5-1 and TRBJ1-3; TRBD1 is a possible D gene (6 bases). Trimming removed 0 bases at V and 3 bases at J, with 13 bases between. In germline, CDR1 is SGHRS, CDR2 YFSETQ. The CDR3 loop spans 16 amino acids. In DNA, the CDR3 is TGCGCCAGCAGCTTGGGCTCGACAGGCCGTGGAAACACCATATATTTT. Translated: CASSLGSTGRGNTIYF.

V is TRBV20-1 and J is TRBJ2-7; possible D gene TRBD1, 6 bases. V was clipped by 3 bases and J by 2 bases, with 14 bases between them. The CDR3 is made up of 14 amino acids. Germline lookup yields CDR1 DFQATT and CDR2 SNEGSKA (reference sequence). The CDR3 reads CSASIGGATYEQYF. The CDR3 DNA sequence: TGCAGTGCTAGTATAGGGGGAGCAACCTACGAGCAGTACTTC.

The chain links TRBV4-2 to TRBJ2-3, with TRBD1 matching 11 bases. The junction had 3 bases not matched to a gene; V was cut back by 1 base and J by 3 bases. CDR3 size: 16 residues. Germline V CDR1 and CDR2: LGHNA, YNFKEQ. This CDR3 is CASSQARDRGTDTQYF. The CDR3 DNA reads TGTGCCAGCAGCCAAGCCAGGGACAGGGGGACAGATACGCAGTATTTT.

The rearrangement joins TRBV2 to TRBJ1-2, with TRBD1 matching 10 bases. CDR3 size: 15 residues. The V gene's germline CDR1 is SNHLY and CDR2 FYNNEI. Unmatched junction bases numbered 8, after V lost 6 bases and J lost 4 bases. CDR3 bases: TGTGCCAGCAGGGACAGGGGGACCTCGGGCTATGGCTACACCTTC. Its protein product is CASRDRGTSGYGYTF.

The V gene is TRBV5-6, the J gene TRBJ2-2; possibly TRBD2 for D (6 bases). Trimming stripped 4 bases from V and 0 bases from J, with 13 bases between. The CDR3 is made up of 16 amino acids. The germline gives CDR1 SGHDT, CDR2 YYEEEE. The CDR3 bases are TGTGCCAGCAGCGATCCTGGGGAGGCGAACACCGGGGAGCTGTTTTTT. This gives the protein CASSDPGEANTGELFF.

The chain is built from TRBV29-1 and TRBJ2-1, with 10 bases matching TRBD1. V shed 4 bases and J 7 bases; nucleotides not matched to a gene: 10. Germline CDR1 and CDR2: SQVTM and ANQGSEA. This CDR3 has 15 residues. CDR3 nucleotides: TGCAGCGTTGCCACCGGACAGGGGGTTAATAATGAGCAGTTCTTC. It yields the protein CSVATGQGVNNEQFF.

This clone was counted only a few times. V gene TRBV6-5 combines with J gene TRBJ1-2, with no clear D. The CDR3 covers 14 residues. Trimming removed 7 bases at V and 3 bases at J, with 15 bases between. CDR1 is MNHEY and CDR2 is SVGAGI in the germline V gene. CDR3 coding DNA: TGTGCCAGCACCCTCAAGGTGGGCTACTATGGCTACACCTTC. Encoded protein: CASTLKVGYYGYTF.

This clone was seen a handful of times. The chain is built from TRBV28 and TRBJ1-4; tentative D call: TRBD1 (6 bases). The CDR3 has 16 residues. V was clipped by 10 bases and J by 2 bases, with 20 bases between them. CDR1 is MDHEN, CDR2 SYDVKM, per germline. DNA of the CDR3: TGTGCCACTTTCCCCCCCGGGGGGCCGACTAATGAAAAACTGTTTTTT. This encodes CATFPPGGPTNEKLFF.